This T cell receptor (beta chain) was retrieved from a study of identical twins. A template switching step contributed a universal primer site, while unique molecular identifiers were present in the cDNA. TCRdb reprocessed the 5' RACE reads with MiXCR, giving one entry per CDR3 protein. This sample yields about 1.7 million distinct CDR3 sequences, of which around a third are seen a single time; approximately 0.25% belongs to the top ten. About this clonotype: Its antigen is unidentified.

The CDR3 totals 15 residues. Trimming cost V 10 bases and J 0 bases; bases outside gene matches: 10. CDR1 is MDHEN and CDR2 is SYDVKM in the germline V gene. Study-wide points: Clonotypes of the beta chain that were abundant in cord blood carried fewer insertions (memory repertoires showed none). Some out-of-frame alpha sequences were shared by twins, and these showed excess low generation probability. Beta out-of-frame sequences displayed a weaker excess of sharing between twins.

The material sequenced was cord blood. This clonotype was sampled from a newborn girl in good health. The chain recombines TRBV28 with TRBJ2-3; 7 nucleotides align to TRBD2. The CDR3 DNA follows: TGTGCCACCCACTCGGGGGGAACTAGCACAGATACGCAGTATTTT. Protein sequence: CATHSGGTSTDTQYF.